This T cell receptor beta chain was identified in a study of T cell repertoires in cytomegalovirus infection. Study-level background: Public TCR beta signatures provided an indication of both CMV infection and a matching HLA type.

Study-wide results and caveats: Carriers of CMV and the relevant HLA type were discriminated by public TCR beta frequency. The study found HLA-C-restricted CMV-specific TCR beta clonotypes dominating the ex vivo response.

One entry per CDR3 protein results from TCRdb running MiXCR on the reads. The sample has fewer than 550,000 distinct CDR3 sequences; approximately 15% are singletons. On this clonotype itself: Its antigen is unknown.

After removal of 4 bases from V and 3 bases from J, the junction contained 5 bases not matched to a gene. This CDR3 is built from 15 residues. The germline gives CDR1 MDHEN, CDR2 SYDVKM. The sequenced material came from CD8+ T cells from PBMCs. The V call is TRBV28, the J call TRBJ1-5, with TRBD1 identical over 8 bases. The receptor's source is a human donor in good health (CMV status not recorded). Some clones in this sample may be carry-over from other donors' samples. The CDR3 reads CASSSRTGINQPQHF. For the CDR3, the DNA is TGTGCCAGCAGTTCCAGGACAGGGATCAATCAGCCCCAGCATTTT.